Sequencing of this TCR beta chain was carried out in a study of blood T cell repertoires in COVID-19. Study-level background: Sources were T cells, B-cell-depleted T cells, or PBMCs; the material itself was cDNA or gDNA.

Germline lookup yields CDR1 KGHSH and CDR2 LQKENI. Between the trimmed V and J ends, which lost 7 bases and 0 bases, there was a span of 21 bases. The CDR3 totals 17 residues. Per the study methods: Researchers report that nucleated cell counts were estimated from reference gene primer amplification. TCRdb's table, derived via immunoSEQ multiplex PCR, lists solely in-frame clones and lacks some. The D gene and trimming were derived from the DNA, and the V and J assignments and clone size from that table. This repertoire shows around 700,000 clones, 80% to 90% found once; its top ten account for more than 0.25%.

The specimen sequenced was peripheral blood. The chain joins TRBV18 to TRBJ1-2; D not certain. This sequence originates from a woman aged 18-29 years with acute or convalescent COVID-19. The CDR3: CASFTTGSLLANYGYTF. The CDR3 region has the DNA TGTGCCAGCTTCACCACCGGGAGCCTATTAGCTAACTATGGCTACACCTTC.